Listed below are T cell receptor beta chains from one sample, sequenced in a study of Graves' ophthalmopathy and Graves' hyperthyroidism. TCRdb passed the multiplex PCR reads through MiXCR, listing each CDR3 protein once. Altogether over a million distinct CDR3 sequences are present, 35% to 40% being singletons, with the ten largest covering roughly 10%. Sequenced input: peripheral blood or thyroid tissue (not recorded which). The receptors stem from an adult man with Graves' hyperthyroidism. Each CDR3 is given with its conserved first and last residue. Each record gives: CDR3 length, clone size, V gene, J gene, D gene, CDR3 DNA, CDR3 protein. The D gene is left open where the match is weak. For some rows the clone size is stated as once, few or many, or as a class when expanded; others skip it.

cdr3_length: 16
clone_size: many
v_call: TRBV9
j_call: TRBJ2-7
d_call: .
cdr3_nt: TGTGCCAGCAGCGTCAACGACAGGGGAGGGCACTACGAGCAGTACTTC
cdr3_aa: CASSVNDRGGHYEQYF

cdr3_length: 14
clone_size: many
v_call: TRBV5-1
j_call: TRBJ2-7
d_call: .
cdr3_nt: TGCGCCAGCAGCTCGGCTGTAGACGGCTACGAGCAGTACTTC
cdr3_aa: CASSSAVDGYEQYF

cdr3_length: 16
clone_size: .
v_call: TRBV7-9
j_call: TRBJ1-1
d_call: .
cdr3_nt: TGTGCCAGCAGCAGTCCCGGTATGGGGGGGAACACTGAAGCTTTCTTT
cdr3_aa: CASSSPGMGGNTEAFF

cdr3_length: 12
clone_size: few
v_call: TRBV20-1
j_call: TRBJ2-5
d_call: TRBD2
cdr3_nt: TGCAGTGAAAGGGAGCGGGGAGAGACCCAGTACTTC
cdr3_aa: CSERERGETQYF

cdr3_length: 16
clone_size: few
v_call: TRBV20-1
j_call: TRBJ1-1
d_call: TRBD1
cdr3_nt: TGCAGTGCTAGAGGTTACAACCAGGGGGCGAGCACTGAAGCTTTCTTT
cdr3_aa: CSARGYNQGASTEAFF

cdr3_length: 15
clone_size: many
v_call: TRBV29-1
j_call: TRBJ2-5
d_call: TRBD2
cdr3_nt: TGCAGCGTTGAAAAAGGGACTAGCAGACAAGAGACCCAGTACTTC
cdr3_aa: CSVEKGTSRQETQYF

cdr3_length: 14
clone_size: .
v_call: TRBV10-3
j_call: TRBJ2-2
d_call: .
cdr3_nt: TGTGCCATCAGTGATGAAGACAGCTCCTACGAGCTGTTTTTT
cdr3_aa: CAISDEDSSYELFF

cdr3_length: 12
clone_size: many
v_call: TRBV25-1
j_call: TRBJ1-2
d_call: .
cdr3_nt: TGTGCCAGCAGGCAGGGGAATCGTGGCTACACCTTC
cdr3_aa: CASRQGNRGYTF

cdr3_length: 13
clone_size: .
v_call: TRBV29-1
j_call: TRBJ1-2
d_call: .
cdr3_nt: TGCAGCGTTGGACCGTGGCAGACCTATGGCTACACCTTC
cdr3_aa: CSVGPWQTYGYTF

cdr3_length: 14
clone_size: once
v_call: TRBV29-1
j_call: TRBJ1-6
d_call: TRBD1
cdr3_nt: TGCAGCGTTTCATCGGGACAGTATAATTCACCCCTCCACTTT
cdr3_aa: CSVSSGQYNSPLHF

cdr3_length: 16
clone_size: .
v_call: TRBV7-9
j_call: TRBJ2-7
d_call: .
cdr3_nt: TGTGCCAGCACCGACACCGGGACCGATTCTCCCTACGAGCAGTACTTC
cdr3_aa: CASTDTGTDSPYEQYF

cdr3_length: 11
clone_size: many
v_call: TRBV29-1
j_call: TRBJ2-5
d_call: .
cdr3_nt: TGCAGCGTCGAGACCAGAGAGACCCAGTACTTC
cdr3_aa: CSVETRETQYF

cdr3_length: 16
clone_size: .
v_call: TRBV5-1
j_call: TRBJ1-1
d_call: .
cdr3_nt: TGCGCCAGCAGCCGCCTATTAACGACAGTGGACACTGAAGCTTTCTTT
cdr3_aa: CASSRLLTTVDTEAFF

cdr3_length: 15
clone_size: .
v_call: TRBV9
j_call: TRBJ1-2
d_call: TRBD1
cdr3_nt: TGTGCCAGCAGCGCCGGGACAGGGAATTTCTATGGCTACACCTTC
cdr3_aa: CASSAGTGNFYGYTF

cdr3_length: 17
clone_size: few
v_call: TRBV7-4
j_call: TRBJ2-7
d_call: .
cdr3_nt: TGTGCCAGCAGTTACAAAAGTTCGGATATAAGGTCCTACGAGCAGTACTTC
cdr3_aa: CASSYKSSDIRSYEQYF

cdr3_length: 14
clone_size: many
v_call: TRBV7-8
j_call: TRBJ1-6
d_call: TRBD1
cdr3_nt: TGTGCCAGCAGCCAAGGACAGGGAGGTTCACCCCTCCACTTT
cdr3_aa: CASSQGQGGSPLHF

cdr3_length: 13
clone_size: .
v_call: TRBV10-3
j_call: TRBJ2-5
d_call: .
cdr3_nt: TGTGCCATCAGTGAGTCGCAGGGGAGGACCCAGTACTTC
cdr3_aa: CAISESQGRTQYF

cdr3_length: 14
clone_size: .
v_call: TRBV12-3/TRBV12-4
j_call: TRBJ1-6
d_call: .
cdr3_nt: TGTGCCAGCAGCTTGGAACATGGTAGTTCACCCCTCCACTTT
cdr3_aa: CASSLEHGSSPLHF

cdr3_length: 11
clone_size: .
v_call: TRBV18
j_call: TRBJ1-1
d_call: .
cdr3_nt: TGTGCCAGCTCACCAGGGAATGCGGCTTTCTTT
cdr3_aa: CASSPGNAAFF

cdr3_length: 14
clone_size: many
v_call: TRBV6-6
j_call: TRBJ1-1
d_call: .
cdr3_nt: TGTGCCAGCAGTTTGGGGCTAGGGGACACTGAAGCTTTCTTT
cdr3_aa: CASSLGLGDTEAFF

cdr3_length: 13
clone_size: many
v_call: TRBV7-9
j_call: TRBJ2-5
d_call: TRBD1
cdr3_nt: TGTGCCAGCAGCTTAACAGGGGGCGAGACCCAGTACTTC
cdr3_aa: CASSLTGGETQYF

cdr3_length: 14
clone_size: .
v_call: TRBV10-3
j_call: TRBJ2-6
d_call: TRBD1
cdr3_nt: TGTGCCACCAGACAGGGTTCTGGGGCCAACGTCCTGACTTTC
cdr3_aa: CATRQGSGANVLTF

cdr3_length: 13
clone_size: many
v_call: TRBV7-8
j_call: TRBJ1-4
d_call: .
cdr3_nt: TGTGCCAGCAGCGCCTACAGGGCTGAAAAACTGTTTTTT
cdr3_aa: CASSAYRAEKLFF

cdr3_length: 13
clone_size: few
v_call: TRBV20-1
j_call: TRBJ2-5
d_call: .
cdr3_nt: TGCAGTCCTCCAAGCCTGGATCAAGAGACCCAGTACTTC
cdr3_aa: CSPPSLDQETQYF

cdr3_length: 15
clone_size: .
v_call: TRBV4-1
j_call: TRBJ1-2
d_call: TRBD1
cdr3_nt: TGCGCCAGCAGCTCTCCGGTGACAGGGAGCTATGGCTACACCTTC
cdr3_aa: CASSSPVTGSYGYTF

cdr3_length: 17
clone_size: .
v_call: TRBV11-2
j_call: TRBJ1-4
d_call: .
cdr3_nt: TGTGCCAGCAGCTACCGCGGGTCACTTCGTTTCGGTGAAAAACTGTTTTTT
cdr3_aa: CASSYRGSLRFGEKLFF